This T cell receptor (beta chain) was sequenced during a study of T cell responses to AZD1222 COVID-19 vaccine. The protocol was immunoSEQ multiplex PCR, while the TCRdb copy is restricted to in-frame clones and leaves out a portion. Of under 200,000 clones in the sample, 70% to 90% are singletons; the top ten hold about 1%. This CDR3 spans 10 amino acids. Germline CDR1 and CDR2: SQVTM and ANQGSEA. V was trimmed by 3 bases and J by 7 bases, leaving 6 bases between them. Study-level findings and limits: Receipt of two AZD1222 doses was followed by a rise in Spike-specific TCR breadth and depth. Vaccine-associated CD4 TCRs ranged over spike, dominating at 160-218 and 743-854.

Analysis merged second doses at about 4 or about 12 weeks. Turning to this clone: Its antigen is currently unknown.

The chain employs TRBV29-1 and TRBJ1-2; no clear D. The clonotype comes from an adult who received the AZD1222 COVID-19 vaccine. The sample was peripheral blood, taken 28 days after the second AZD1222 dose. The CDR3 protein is CSVEEGGYTF. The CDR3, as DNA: TGCAGCGTTGAGGAGGGTGGCTACACCTTC.